The rows below give T cell receptor beta chains drawn from one sample of a study of T cell responses to AZD1222 COVID-19 vaccine. The assay was immunoSEQ multiplex PCR, and TCRdb's table has in-frame clones only and misses some. This table holds 130,000 or so clones, 80% to 90% found once. The sample in question was peripheral blood, obtained on day 0 of AZD1222 vaccination. The receptors were gathered from an adult in good health. Each CDR3 is given with its conserved first and last residue. The order of the fields is V gene, D gene, J gene, clone size, CDR3 protein, CDR3 DNA. D genes are given only for firm matches. Clone size appears in some rows only: once, few, many, or a class for an expanded clone.

TRBV30	.	TRBJ1-3	.	CAWSVRFPSGNTIYF	TGTGCCTGGAGTGTACGATTCCCCTCTGGAAACACCATATATTTT
TRBV10-3	.	TRBJ1-1	.	CAISEPQYEAFF	TGTGCCATCAGTGAGCCTCAATACGAAGCTTTCTTT
TRBV4-2	TRBD2	TRBJ2-7	once	CASSQALAALGEQYF	TGTGCCAGCAGCCAAGCGCTAGCGGCGCTGGGGGAGCAGTACTTC
TRBV28	TRBD1	TRBJ1-6	few	CASSRTGDAISPLHF	TGTGCCAGCAGTAGGACAGGGGATGCTATCTCACCCCTCCACTTT
TRBV24-1	.	TRBJ1-5	.	CATSDQSSNQPQHF	TGTGCCACCAGTGATCAGAGTAGCAATCAGCCCCAGCATTTT
TRBV10-2	.	TRBJ2-7	.	CASSFPQAYEQYF	TGCGCCAGCAGTTTTCCGCAGGCTTACGAGCAGTACTTC
TRBV10-3	.	TRBJ2-7	medium-sized	CATIGGDGFTNF	TGTGCCACCATAGGGGGGGATGGGTTTACAAACTTC
TRBV27	.	TRBJ2-1	.	CASSYGPRYNEQFF	TGTGCCAGCAGTTACGGGCCGCGATACAATGAGCAGTTCTTC
TRBV5-1	.	TRBJ2-1	.	CASSLSGPVVYNEQFF	TGCGCCAGCAGCCTTTCAGGGCCGGTCGTGTACAATGAGCAGTTCTTC
TRBV10-3	.	TRBJ1-1	.	CAISDSGLVNTEAFF	TGTGCCATCAGTGACTCCGGGCTTGTGAACACTGAAGCTTTCTTT
TRBV21-1	.	TRBJ1-2	.	CASSKLFEGRRGYTF	TGTGCCAGCAGCAAATTGTTTGAGGGGCGGCGTGGCTACACCTTC
TRBV27	.	TRBJ1-4	.	CASSLQRRNEKLFF	TGTGCCAGCAGTTTACAGCGACGTAATGAAAAACTGTTTTTT
TRBV7-8	.	TRBJ2-1	few	CASSLRRLDREQFF	TGTGCCAGCAGCTTAAGGAGACTAGATCGTGAGCAGTTCTTC
TRBV18	.	TRBJ2-5	.	CASSRDQETQYF	TGTGCCAGCTCACGAGACCAAGAGACCCAGTACTTC
TRBV11-3	TRBD1	TRBJ2-2	.	CASSQYPGQVNTGELFF	TGTGCCAGCAGCCAATATCCGGGACAGGTGAACACCGGGGAGCTGTTTTTT
TRBV2	TRBD2	TRBJ2-2	.	CASRLAGGPNTGELFF	TGTGCCAGTCGACTAGCGGGGGGTCCGAACACCGGGGAGCTGTTTTTT
TRBV5-1	.	TRBJ2-1	.	CASSLGSEGIGYNEQFF	TGCGCCAGCAGCTTGGGGTCTGAAGGCATCGGGTACAATGAGCAGTTCTTC
TRBV20-1	TRBD2	TRBJ2-1	.	CSASTSGGAGEQFF	TGCAGTGCTAGTACTAGCGGGGGGGCTGGTGAGCAGTTCTTC
TRBV7-2	.	TRBJ1-1	.	CASSQNTEAFF	TGTGCCAGCAGTCAGAACACTGAAGCTTTCTTT
TRBV18	.	TRBJ1-4	.	CASSPDRSNEKLFF	TGTGCCAGCTCACCCGACAGATCTAATGAAAAACTGTTTTTT
TRBV6-5	.	TRBJ1-1	.	CASKSLGNTEAFF	TGTGCCAGCAAATCGTTGGGGAACACTGAAGCTTTCTTT
TRBV27	TRBD1	TRBJ1-1	.	CASGRTGRETEAFF	TGTGCCAGCGGCCGGACAGGTCGGGAGACTGAAGCTTTCTTT
TRBV4-2	TRBD1	TRBJ1-6	.	CASSQRYRGSYRDSPLHF	TGTGCCAGCAGCCAACGATACAGGGGAAGCTATCGTGATTCACCCCTCCACTTT
TRBV6-5	TRBD1	TRBJ1-1	.	CASSLDRGPEAFF	TGTGCCAGCAGCCTTGACAGGGGCCCTGAAGCTTTCTTT
TRBV2	TRBD1	TRBJ2-5	.	CVKGGLGETQYF	TGCGTGAAAGGGGGCTTGGGGGAGACCCAGTACTTC
TRBV20-1	.	TRBJ2-7	once	CSASDYEQYF	TGCAGTGCTAGCGACTACGAGCAGTACTTC